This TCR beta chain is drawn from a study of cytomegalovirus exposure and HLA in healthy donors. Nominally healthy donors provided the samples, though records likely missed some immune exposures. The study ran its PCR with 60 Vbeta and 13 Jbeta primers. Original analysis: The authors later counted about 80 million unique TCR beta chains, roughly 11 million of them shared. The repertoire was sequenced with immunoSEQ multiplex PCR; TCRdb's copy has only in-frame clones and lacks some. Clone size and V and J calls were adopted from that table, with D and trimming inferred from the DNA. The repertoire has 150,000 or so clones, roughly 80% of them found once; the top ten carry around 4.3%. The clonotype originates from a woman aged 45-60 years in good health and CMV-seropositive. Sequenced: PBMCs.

The CDR3 sequence is CASSLEIRGPWVAGELFF. The CDR3 DNA sequence: TGTGCCAGCAGCTTAGAAATCAGGGGACCCTGGGTGGCCGGGGAGCTGTTTTTT. The genes are TRBV7-2 and TRBJ2-2, with D perhaps TRBD1 (6 bases). CDR1 SGHTA and CDR2 FQGNSA come from the germline V gene. Between the trimmed V and J ends, which lost 1 base and 6 bases, there was a span of 21 bases. This CDR3 spans 18 amino acids.